A selection of T cell receptor beta chains follows, all from one sample in a study of TIL therapy for anti-PD-1-resistant metastatic lung cancer. The repertoire was sequenced with immunoSEQ multiplex PCR; TCRdb's copy has only in-frame clones and lacks some. The top ten hold 10% to 11% of the sample, which has more than 90,000 clones, roughly 65% seen once. The sequences come from tumor tissue, collected at baseline. These receptors were obtained from a person aged 25-85 years with non-small cell lung cancer. The CDR3 runs from the conserved cysteine through the conserved F or W. A D gene is named only where the DNA matches it firmly. Not all rows give a size; the values are once, few, many and, for expanded clones, a class.

.	.	TRBJ1-6	TRBV6-6	CASSYLAGGNSPLHF	TGTGCCAGCAGTTACTTGGCGGGGGGGAATTCACCCCTCCACTTT
TRBD1	.	TRBJ1-6	TRBV6-5	CASTTLGQSNSPLHF	TGTGCCAGCACTACTTTGGGACAGAGTAATTCACCCCTCCACTTT
TRBD2	.	TRBJ2-1	TRBV7-3	CASSLLGTSRNEQFF	TGTGCCAGCAGCTTACTTGGGACTAGCCGGAATGAGCAGTTCTTC
.	.	TRBJ1-6	TRBV9	CASSVEGNSPLHF	TGTGCCAGCAGCGTAGAAGGGAATTCACCCCTCCACTTT
.	.	TRBJ2-1	TRBV7-3	CASSLIANEQFF	TGTGCCAGCAGCTTGATAGCTAATGAGCAGTTCTTC
TRBD1	.	TRBJ1-4	TRBV9	CASSGQGVGEKLFF	TGTGCCAGCAGCGGACAGGGAGTGGGAGAAAAACTGTTTTTT
TRBD2	few	TRBJ2-1	TRBV29-1	CSVESLADANEQFF	TGCAGCGTTGAATCCCTAGCGGACGCCAATGAGCAGTTCTTC
.	.	TRBJ2-7	TRBV5-6	CASSLGFDRYEQYF	TGTGCCAGCAGCTTGGGGTTCGACCGCTACGAGCAGTACTTC
TRBD1	.	TRBJ2-7	TRBV3-1/TRBV3-2	CASSQDSRDRGADYEQYF	TGTGCCAGCAGCCAAGATTCCCGGGACAGGGGCGCCGACTACGAGCAGTACTTC
.	.	TRBJ2-3	TRBV9	CASSVEVPDTQYF	TGTGCCAGCAGCGTAGAGGTGCCAGATACGCAGTATTTT
TRBD1	few	TRBJ1-1	TRBV11-2	CASRPGGLDEAFF	TGTGCCAGCAGGCCAGGGGGTTTAGATGAAGCTTTCTTT
.	.	TRBJ2-1	TRBV7-3	CASSPTPDPAERSYNEQFF	TGTGCCAGCAGCCCCACTCCTGATCCAGCGGAGAGGTCCTACAATGAGCAGTTCTTC
.	.	TRBJ2-3	TRBV25-1	CASSEYSDTQYF	TGTGCCAGCAGTGAATACTCAGATACGCAGTATTTT
.	few	TRBJ1-4	TRBV28	CASRPLRLTEKLFF	TGTGCCAGCAGGCCCCTAAGGTTAACAGAAAAACTGTTTTTT
.	.	TRBJ2-3	TRBV5-6	CASSPRGDTQYF	TGTGCCAGCAGCCCCCGCGGCGATACGCAGTATTTT
.	.	TRBJ2-7	TRBV9	CASSVASRPTDEQYF	TGTGCCAGCAGCGTAGCTTCGAGGCCCACTGATGAGCAGTACTTC